The 4 T cell receptor beta chains below come from one sample, sequenced in a study of blood T cell repertoires in COVID-19. Only in-frame clones appear in the TCRdb table, and some are missing; sequencing was by immunoSEQ multiplex PCR. The table records just under 65,000 clones, about 86% of them present only once. Source material: peripheral blood. The receptors shown here come from a man aged 35-49 years with acute or convalescent COVID-19.

CDR3 sequence (DNA): TGTGCCAGCAGCTTAAGGACAACCTCTTACAATGAGCAGTTCTTC. Its protein is CASSLRTTSYNEQFF. V is TRBV11-3 and J is TRBJ2-1; D is perhaps TRBD1 (5 bases). Germline assignment: CDR1 SGHNT and CDR2 YENEEA. The CDR3 contains 15 residues. V was pared by 2 bases and J by 4 bases, with 12 bases between.

This clone was found once. The chain carries TRBV21-1 and TRBJ1-1; TRBD1 reflects the table's D call only, with no check against the DNA. TRBV21-1 is a documented pseudogene. The CDR3 runs 17 residues. CDR3 residues: CASSKVGGTGMWTEAFF. Here the CDR3 DNA reads TGTGCCAGCAGCAAAGTGGGCGGGACAGGTATGTGGACTGAAGCTTTCTTT.

The rearrangement links TRBV4-2 to TRBJ2-7, with D maybe TRBD2 (6 bases). V lost 6 bases and J 3 bases, leaving 15 bases between the germline ends. The CDR3 extends over 14 amino acids. Germline CDR1 is LGHNA and CDR2 is YNFKEQ. Here the CDR3 DNA reads TGTGCCAGCAGGGGCGGGGACTCCCTCTACGAGCAGTACTTC. It specifies CASRGGDSLYEQYF.

The gene calls are TRBV7-8 and TRBJ1-2; tentative D call: TRBD1 (5 bases). This CDR3 has 13 residues. Per the germline V gene, CDR1 is SGHVS and CDR2 is FQNEAQ. The ends were cut back, 1 base at V and 6 bases at J, with 9 bases in the middle. CDR3 in amino acids: CASSLEQENGYTF. The CDR3, as DNA: TGTGCCAGCAGCTTAGAACAGGAGAATGGCTACACCTTC.